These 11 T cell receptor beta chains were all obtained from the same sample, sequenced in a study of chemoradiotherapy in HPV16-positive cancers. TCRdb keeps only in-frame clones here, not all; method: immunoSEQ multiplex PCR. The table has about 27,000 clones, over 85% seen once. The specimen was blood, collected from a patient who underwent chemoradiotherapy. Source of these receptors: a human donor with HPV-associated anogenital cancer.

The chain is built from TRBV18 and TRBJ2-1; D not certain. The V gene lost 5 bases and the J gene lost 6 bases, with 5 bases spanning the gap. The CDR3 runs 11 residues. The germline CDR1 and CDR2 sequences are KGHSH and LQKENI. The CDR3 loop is CASSAGNEQFF. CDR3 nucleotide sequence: TGTGCCAGCTCAGCCGGCAATGAGCAGTTCTTC.

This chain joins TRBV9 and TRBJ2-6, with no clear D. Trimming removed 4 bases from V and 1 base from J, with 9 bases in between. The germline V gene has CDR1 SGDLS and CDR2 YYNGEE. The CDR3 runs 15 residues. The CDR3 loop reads CASSQMGSGANVLTF. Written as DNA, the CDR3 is TGTGCCAGCAGCCAGATGGGGTCTGGGGCCAACGTCCTGACTTTC. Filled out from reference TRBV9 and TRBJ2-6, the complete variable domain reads DSGVTQTPKHLITATGQRVTLRCSPRSGDLSVYWYQQSLDQGLQFLIQYYNGEERAKGNILERFSAQQFPDLHSELNLSSLELGDSALYFCASSQMGSGANVLTFGAGSRLTVL.

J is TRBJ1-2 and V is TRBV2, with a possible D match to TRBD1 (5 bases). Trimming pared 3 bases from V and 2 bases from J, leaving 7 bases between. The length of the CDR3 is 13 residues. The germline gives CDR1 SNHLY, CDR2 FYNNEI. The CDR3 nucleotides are TGTGCCAGCAGTGACGACAGAAACTATGGCTACACCTTC. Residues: CASSDDRNYGYTF.

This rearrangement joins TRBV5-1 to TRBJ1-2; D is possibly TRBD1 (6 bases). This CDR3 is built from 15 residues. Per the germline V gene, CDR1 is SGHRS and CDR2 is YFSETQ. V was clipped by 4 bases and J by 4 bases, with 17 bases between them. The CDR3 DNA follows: TGCGCCAGCAGCCTACAGGGTGACCCGGGCTATGGCTACACCTTC. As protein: CASSLQGDPGYGYTF.

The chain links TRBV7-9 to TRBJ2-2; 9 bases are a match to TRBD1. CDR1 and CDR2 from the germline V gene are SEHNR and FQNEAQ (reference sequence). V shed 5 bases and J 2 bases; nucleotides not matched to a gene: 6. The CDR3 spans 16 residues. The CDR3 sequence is CASSAPGQGNTGELFF. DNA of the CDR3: TGTGCCAGCAGCGCGCCGGGACAGGGAAACACCGGGGAGCTGTTTTTT.

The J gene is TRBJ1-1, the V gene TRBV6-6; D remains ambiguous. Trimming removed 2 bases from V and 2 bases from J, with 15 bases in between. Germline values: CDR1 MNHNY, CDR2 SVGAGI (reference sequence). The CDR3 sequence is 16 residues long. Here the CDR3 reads CASSYGSRVSNTEAFF. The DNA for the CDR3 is TGTGCCAGCAGTTACGGGTCCAGAGTCAGCAACACTGAAGCTTTCTTT.

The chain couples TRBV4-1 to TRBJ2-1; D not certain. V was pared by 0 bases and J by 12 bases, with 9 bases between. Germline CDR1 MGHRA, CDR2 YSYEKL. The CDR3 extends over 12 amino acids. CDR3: CASSQERRGQFF. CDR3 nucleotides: TGCGCCAGCAGCCAAGAGCGGCGCGGGCAGTTCTTC.

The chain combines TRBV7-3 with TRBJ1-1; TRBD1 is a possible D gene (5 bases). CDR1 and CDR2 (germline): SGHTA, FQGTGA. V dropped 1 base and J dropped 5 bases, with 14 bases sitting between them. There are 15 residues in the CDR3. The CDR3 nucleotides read TGTGCCAGCAGCTTAATGGGGAGGGGTTTAACTGAAGCTTTCTTT. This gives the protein CASSLMGRGLTEAFF.

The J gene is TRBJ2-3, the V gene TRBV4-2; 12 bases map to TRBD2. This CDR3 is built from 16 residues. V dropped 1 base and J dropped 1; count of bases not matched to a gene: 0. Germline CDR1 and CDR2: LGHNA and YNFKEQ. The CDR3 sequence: CASSQGTSGGTDTQYF. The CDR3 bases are TGTGCCAGCAGCCAAGGGACTAGCGGGGGCACAGATACGCAGTATTTT.

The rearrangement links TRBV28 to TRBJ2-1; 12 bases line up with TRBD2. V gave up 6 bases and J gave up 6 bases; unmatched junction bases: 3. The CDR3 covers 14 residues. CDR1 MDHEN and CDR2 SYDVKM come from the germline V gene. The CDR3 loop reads CASRPSGRVNEQFF. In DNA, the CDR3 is TGTGCCAGCAGGCCTAGCGGGAGGGTCAATGAGCAGTTCTTC.

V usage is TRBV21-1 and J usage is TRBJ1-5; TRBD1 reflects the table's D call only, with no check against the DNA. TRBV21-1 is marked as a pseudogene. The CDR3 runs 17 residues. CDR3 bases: TGTGCCAGCAGCAAAGACCCGTCCCACATGGGCAATCAGCCCCAGCATTTT. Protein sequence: CASSKDPSHMGNQPQHF.